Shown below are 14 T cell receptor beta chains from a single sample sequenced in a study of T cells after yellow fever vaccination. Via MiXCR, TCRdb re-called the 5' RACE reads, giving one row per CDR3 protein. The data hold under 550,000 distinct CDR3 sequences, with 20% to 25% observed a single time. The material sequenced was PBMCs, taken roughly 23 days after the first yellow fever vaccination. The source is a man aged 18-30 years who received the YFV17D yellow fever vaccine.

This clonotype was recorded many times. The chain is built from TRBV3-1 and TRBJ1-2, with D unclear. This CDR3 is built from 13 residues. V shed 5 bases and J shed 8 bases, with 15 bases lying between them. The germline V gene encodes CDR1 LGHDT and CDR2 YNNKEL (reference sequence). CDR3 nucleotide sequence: TGTGCCAGCAGCTACACGGCGTTTGAGGGCTACACCTTC. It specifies CASSYTAFEGYTF.

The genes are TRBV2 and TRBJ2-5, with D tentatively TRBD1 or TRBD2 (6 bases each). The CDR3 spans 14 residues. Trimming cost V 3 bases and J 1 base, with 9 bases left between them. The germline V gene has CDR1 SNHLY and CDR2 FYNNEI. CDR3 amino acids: CASSDKGGQETQYF. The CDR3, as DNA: TGTGCCAGCAGTGATAAGGGGGGCCAAGAGACCCAGTACTTC.

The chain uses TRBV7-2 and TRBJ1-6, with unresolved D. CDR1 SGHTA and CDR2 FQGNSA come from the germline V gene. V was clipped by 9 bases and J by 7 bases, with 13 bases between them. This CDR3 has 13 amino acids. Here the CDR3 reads CASTPQYNSPLHF. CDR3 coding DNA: TGTGCCAGTACACCCCAATACAATTCACCCCTCCACTTT.

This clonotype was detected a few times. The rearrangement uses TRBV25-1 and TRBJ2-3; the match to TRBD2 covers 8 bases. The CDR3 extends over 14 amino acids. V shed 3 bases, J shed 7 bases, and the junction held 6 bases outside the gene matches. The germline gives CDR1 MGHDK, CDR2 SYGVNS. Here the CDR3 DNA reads TGTGCCAGCAGTGACCCGGGGGGGGAAAATACGCAGTATTTT. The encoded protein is CASSDPGGENTQYF.

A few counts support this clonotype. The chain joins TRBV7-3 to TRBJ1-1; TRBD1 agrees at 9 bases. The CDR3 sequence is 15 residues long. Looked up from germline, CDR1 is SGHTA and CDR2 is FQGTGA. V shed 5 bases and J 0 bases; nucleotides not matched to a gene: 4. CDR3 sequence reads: CASSARTGVNTEAFF. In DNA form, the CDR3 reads TGTGCCAGCAGCGCTCGGACAGGGGTGAACACTGAAGCTTTCTTT. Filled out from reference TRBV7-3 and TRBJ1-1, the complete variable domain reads GAGVSQTPSNKVTEKGKYVELRCDPISGHTALYWYRQSLGQGPEFLIYFQGTGAADDSGLPNDRFFAVRPEGSVSTLKIQRTERGDSAVYLCASSARTGVNTEAFFGQGTRLTVV.

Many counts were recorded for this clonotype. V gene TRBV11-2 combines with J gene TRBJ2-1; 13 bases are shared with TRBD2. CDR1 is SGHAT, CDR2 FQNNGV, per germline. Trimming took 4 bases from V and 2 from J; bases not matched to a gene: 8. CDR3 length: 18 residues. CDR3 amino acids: CASSSLGTSGVTYNEQFF. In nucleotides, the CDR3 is TGTGCCAGCAGCTCCCTTGGGACTAGCGGGGTAACCTACAATGAGCAGTTCTTC.

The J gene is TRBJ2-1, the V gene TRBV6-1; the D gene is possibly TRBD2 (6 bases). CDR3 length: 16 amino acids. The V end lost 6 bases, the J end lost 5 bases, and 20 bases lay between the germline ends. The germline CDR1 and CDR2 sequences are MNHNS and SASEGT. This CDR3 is CASRISGRTIHNEQFF. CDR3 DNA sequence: TGTGCCAGCAGGATCAGCGGGCGAACCATACACAATGAGCAGTTCTTC.

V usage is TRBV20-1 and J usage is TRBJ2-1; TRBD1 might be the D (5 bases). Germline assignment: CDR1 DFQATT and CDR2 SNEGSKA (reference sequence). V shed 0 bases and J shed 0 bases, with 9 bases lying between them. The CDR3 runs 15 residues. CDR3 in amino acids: CSARDRQSSYNEQFF. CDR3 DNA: TGCAGTGCTAGAGATCGACAGAGCTCCTACAATGAGCAGTTCTTC.

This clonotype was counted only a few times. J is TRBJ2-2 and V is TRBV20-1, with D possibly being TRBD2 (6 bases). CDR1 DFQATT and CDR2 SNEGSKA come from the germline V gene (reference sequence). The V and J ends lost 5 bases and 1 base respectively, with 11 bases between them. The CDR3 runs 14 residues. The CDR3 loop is CSAEGTLNTGELFF. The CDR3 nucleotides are TGCAGTGCTGAAGGGACTTTGAACACCGGGGAGCTGTTTTTT.

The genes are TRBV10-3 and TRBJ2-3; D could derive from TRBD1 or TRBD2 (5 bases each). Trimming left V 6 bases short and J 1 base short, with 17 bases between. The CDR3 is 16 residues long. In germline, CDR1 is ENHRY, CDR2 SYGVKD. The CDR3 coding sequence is TGTGCCATCAGCGAGGGGCAAGGTCCTGGCACAGATACGCAGTATTTT. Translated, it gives CAISEGQGPGTDTQYF.

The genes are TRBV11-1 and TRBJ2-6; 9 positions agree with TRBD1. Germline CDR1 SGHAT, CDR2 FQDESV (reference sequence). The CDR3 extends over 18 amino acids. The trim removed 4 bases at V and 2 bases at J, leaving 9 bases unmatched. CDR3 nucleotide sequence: TGTGCCAGCAGCTCCCCGGGACAGGGTTTTCCTGGGGCCAACGTCCTGACTTTC. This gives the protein CASSSPGQGFPGANVLTF.

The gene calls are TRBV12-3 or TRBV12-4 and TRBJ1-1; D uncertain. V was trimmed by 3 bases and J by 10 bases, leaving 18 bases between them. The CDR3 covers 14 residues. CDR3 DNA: TGTGCCAGCAGTTTGTTTGGTGGAGGGAAGCTAGCTTTCTTT. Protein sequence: CASSLFGGGKLAFF.

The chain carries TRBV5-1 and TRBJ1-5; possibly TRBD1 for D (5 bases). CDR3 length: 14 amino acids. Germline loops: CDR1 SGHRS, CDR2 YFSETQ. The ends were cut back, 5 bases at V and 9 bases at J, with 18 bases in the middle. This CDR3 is CASSPGHRGSPQHF. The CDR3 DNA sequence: TGCGCCAGCAGTCCTGGACACCGGGGATCGCCCCAGCATTTT. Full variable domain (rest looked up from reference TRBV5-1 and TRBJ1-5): KAGVTQTPRYLIKTRGQQVTLSCSPISGHRSVSWYQQTPGQGLQFLFEYFSETQRNKGNFPGRFSGRQFSNSRSEMNVSTLELGDSALYLCASSPGHRGSPQHFGDGTRLSIL.

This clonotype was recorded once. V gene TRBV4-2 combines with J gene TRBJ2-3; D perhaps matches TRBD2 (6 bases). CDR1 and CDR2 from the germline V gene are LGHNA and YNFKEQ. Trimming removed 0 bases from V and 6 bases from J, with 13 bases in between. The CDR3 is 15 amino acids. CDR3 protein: CASSQEGGFRDTQYF. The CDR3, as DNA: TGTGCCAGCAGCCAAGAAGGAGGGTTTCGCGATACGCAGTATTTT.